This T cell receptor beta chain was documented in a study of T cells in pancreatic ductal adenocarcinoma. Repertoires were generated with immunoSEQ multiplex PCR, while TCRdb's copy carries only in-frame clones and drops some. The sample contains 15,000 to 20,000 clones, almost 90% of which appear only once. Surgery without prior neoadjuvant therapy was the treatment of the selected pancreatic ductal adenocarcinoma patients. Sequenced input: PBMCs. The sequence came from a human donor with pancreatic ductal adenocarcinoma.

CDR3 in amino acids: CASSWGGSTDTQYF. The CDR3 DNA reads TGTGCCAGCAGCTGGGGGGGTAGCACAGATACGCAGTATTTT. V gene TRBV5-8 combines with J gene TRBJ2-3; 7 bases are shared with TRBD2. The CDR3 has 14 residues. The J segment lost 0 bases and the V segment lost 3 bases, leaving 1 base of the junction unmatched. Germline V gene data show CDR1 as SGHTS and CDR2 as YDEGEE.